The entry below gives a single T cell receptor (beta chain) sequence along with its context. Antigen unknown. Though nominally healthy at sampling, donors likely had unrecorded immune exposures. These data belong to a study of cytomegalovirus exposure and HLA in healthy donors. General study findings and limits: Prior analysis indicated that the majority of TCR beta V segments exhibited productivity approximately 87% or approximately 30% of the time. Later, an analysis showed that TCR beta chains associated with HLA were more clonally expanded than others that were equally common.

CDR1 and CDR2 (germline): SGDLS, YYNGEE. This CDR3 region has 15 residues. The V end was cut by 5 bases, the J end by 8 bases, with 22 bases between. Both 60 Vbeta primers and 13 Jbeta primers went into the PCR. Data came from immunoSEQ multiplex PCR; TCRdb stores just in-frame clones and leaves some out. The sample records approximately 150,000 clones, around 63% being singletons. The V call is TRBV9, the J call TRBJ1-2, with D tentatively TRBD1 (6 bases). This TCR derives from a young woman in good health and CMV-seropositive. The sequencing input was PBMCs. The CDR3 coding sequence is TGTGCCAGCAGTGCCCAGGGGTCGAGGGCGTGGGGCTACACCTTC. This translates into CASSAQGSRAWGYTF.